This is a list of T cell receptor beta chains from one sample in a study of cytomegalovirus exposure and HLA in healthy donors. Here immunoSEQ multiplex PCR was the method, and the copy in TCRdb shows in-frame clones only, minus some. Of 200,000 to 250,000 clones in the sample, around 78% are singletons; the top ten hold about 0.47%. Sequencing was carried out using PBMCs. These receptors all stem from a boy younger than 18 in good health and CMV-seronegative. Both conserved end residues are part of each CDR3. D genes are given only for firm matches. The size field is filled for only some rows; it gives once, few, many or a size class.

CDR3 DNA: TGTGCCAGCAGTCCGGGACTAGCGGGAGTTAGAGAGACCCAGTACTTC
CDR3 protein: CASSPGLAGVRETQYF
clone size: NA
V gene: TRBV27
J gene: TRBJ2-5
D gene: TRBD2

CDR3 DNA: TGTGCCACCGGCTGGGATGAGGGGGCCGGGGAGCTGTTTTTT
CDR3 protein: CATGWDEGAGELFF
clone size: NA
V gene: TRBV10-3
J gene: TRBJ2-2
D gene: NA

CDR3 DNA: TGTGCCAGAATCAAAATCCATACAGGGAACACTGAAGCTTTCTTT
CDR3 protein: CARIKIHTGNTEAFF
clone size: NA
V gene: TRBV6-5
J gene: TRBJ1-1
D gene: NA

CDR3 DNA: TGTGCCAGCAGCTCCGGTGAAGCAGATACGCAGTATTTT
CDR3 protein: CASSSGEADTQYF
clone size: NA
V gene: TRBV7-7
J gene: TRBJ2-3
D gene: NA

CDR3 DNA: TGTGCCAGCAGCCGGGGACAGGGGCCGCTCTATGGCTACACCTTC
CDR3 protein: CASSRGQGPLYGYTF
clone size: NA
V gene: TRBV7-9
J gene: TRBJ1-2
D gene: TRBD1

CDR3 DNA: TGTGCCAGTAGTACACAAACGAACACTGAAGCTTTCTTT
CDR3 protein: CASSTQTNTEAFF
clone size: few
V gene: TRBV19
J gene: TRBJ1-1
D gene: NA

CDR3 DNA: TGTGCCAGCAGTTCGCCGGGACAGGGGCCGTGGGGTGCTTTCTTT
CDR3 protein: CASSSPGQGPWGAFF
clone size: NA
V gene: TRBV27
J gene: TRBJ1-1
D gene: TRBD1

CDR3 DNA: TGTGCCAGCAGCTTAGGGGTACAGGGTACCCCATCCTACGAGCAGTACTTC
CDR3 protein: CASSLGVQGTPSYEQYF
clone size: NA
V gene: TRBV7-2
J gene: TRBJ2-7
D gene: NA

CDR3 DNA: TGTGCCAGCAGTTCACGGGACTCCTACGAGCAGTACTTC
CDR3 protein: CASSSRDSYEQYF
clone size: NA
V gene: TRBV27
J gene: TRBJ2-7
D gene: NA

CDR3 DNA: TGCAGCGTACGTACTAGCGGGGGGCCAGGGGATGAGCAGTTCTTC
CDR3 protein: CSVRTSGGPGDEQFF
clone size: NA
V gene: TRBV29-1
J gene: TRBJ2-1
D gene: TRBD2

CDR3 DNA: TGTGCCAGCAGCAGACAGGGGGGGAATGAGCAGTTCTTC
CDR3 protein: CASSRQGGNEQFF
clone size: once
V gene: TRBV11-3
J gene: TRBJ2-1
D gene: TRBD1

CDR3 DNA: TGTGCCAGCAGCCAAGAACAGAGCCTGAACACTGAAGCTTTCTTT
CDR3 protein: CASSQEQSLNTEAFF
clone size: once
V gene: TRBV4-2
J gene: TRBJ1-1
D gene: NA

CDR3 DNA: TGTGCCACCAGCAGCGTATCCAGGGGGCCGGCTGAAGCTTTCTTT
CDR3 protein: CATSSVSRGPAEAFF
clone size: NA
V gene: TRBV15
J gene: TRBJ1-1
D gene: TRBD1

CDR3 DNA: TGCGCCAGCAGCTTCTACCCTAGCGGGGGGGCGTACACCGGGGAGCTGTTTTTT
CDR3 protein: CASSFYPSGGAYTGELFF
clone size: NA
V gene: TRBV5-1
J gene: TRBJ2-2
D gene: TRBD2

CDR3 DNA: TGTGCCATCAGCGAACTTGAACGCTCCTACAATGAGCAGTTCTTC
CDR3 protein: CAISELERSYNEQFF
clone size: few
V gene: TRBV10-3
J gene: TRBJ2-1
D gene: NA

CDR3 DNA: TGTGCCAGCAGTGAACAGGGCGGATGGGAGCAGTTCTTC
CDR3 protein: CASSEQGGWEQFF
clone size: NA
V gene: TRBV2
J gene: TRBJ2-1
D gene: NA

CDR3 DNA: TGTGCCAGTAGTATAGACAGTGACACTGAAGCTTTCTTT
CDR3 protein: CASSIDSDTEAFF
clone size: NA
V gene: TRBV19
J gene: TRBJ1-1
D gene: NA

CDR3 DNA: TGTGCCAGCAGCTTACGGGGTTGGCACGAGCAGTACTTC
CDR3 protein: CASSLRGWHEQYF
clone size: once
V gene: TRBV7-9
J gene: TRBJ2-7
D gene: NA

CDR3 DNA: TGTGCCAGCAGCCCGGGGGGGGGTCACTACGAGCAGTACTTC
CDR3 protein: CASSPGGGHYEQYF
clone size: NA
V gene: TRBV7-9
J gene: TRBJ2-7
D gene: TRBD2

CDR3 DNA: TGTGCCAGCAGCTTAGGGGGACAGCTCGGTGAGCAGTTCTTC
CDR3 protein: CASSLGGQLGEQFF
clone size: NA
V gene: TRBV11-3
J gene: TRBJ2-1
D gene: TRBD1

CDR3 DNA: TGTGCCAGCAGCCTTGGCGGTAGCGGCACAGATACGCAGTATTTT
CDR3 protein: CASSLGGSGTDTQYF
clone size: NA
V gene: TRBV5-6
J gene: TRBJ2-3
D gene: NA

CDR3 DNA: TGTGCCAGCAGCTTAGCCAGACACTCCTACGAGCAGTACTTC
CDR3 protein: CASSLARHSYEQYF
clone size: few
V gene: TRBV11-3
J gene: TRBJ2-7
D gene: NA

CDR3 DNA: TGTGCCAGCAGCGTTGGACCAGGGGCCGGCACTGAAGCTTTCTTT
CDR3 protein: CASSVGPGAGTEAFF
clone size: NA
V gene: TRBV9
J gene: TRBJ1-1
D gene: NA

CDR3 DNA: TGTGCCAGCAGCTTGCTAGGGAGTAAGTATGCTTTCTTT
CDR3 protein: CASSLLGSKYAFF
clone size: NA
V gene: TRBV5-6
J gene: TRBJ1-1
D gene: NA

CDR3 DNA: TGTGCCAGCAGTTACAATTTTGAAGCACTGTCCTATGGCTACACCTTC
CDR3 protein: CASSYNFEALSYGYTF
clone size: NA
V gene: TRBV6-5
J gene: TRBJ1-2
D gene: NA

CDR3 DNA: TGTGCCAGCAGCTTGGTCAGGGCTTTTAGCAATCAGCCCCAGCATTTT
CDR3 protein: CASSLVRAFSNQPQHF
clone size: NA
V gene: TRBV5-8
J gene: TRBJ1-5
D gene: NA

CDR3 DNA: TGCGCCAGCAGCTTGGGTCACCCCACTGAAGCTTTCTTC
CDR3 protein: CASSLGHPTEAFF
clone size: NA
V gene: TRBV5-1
J gene: TRBJ1-1
D gene: NA

CDR3 DNA: TGCGCCAGCAGCCCGGACAGGGCCGATGAGCAGTTCTTC
CDR3 protein: CASSPDRADEQFF
clone size: NA
V gene: TRBV4-1
J gene: TRBJ2-1
D gene: TRBD1

CDR3 DNA: TGTGCCAGCAGTCCGGGACTAGCGGGGTCCAGCCAGTACTTC
CDR3 protein: CASSPGLAGSSQYF
clone size: NA
V gene: TRBV6-5
J gene: TRBJ2-7
D gene: TRBD2